This note documents a single T cell receptor beta chain sequence. This sample is drawn from a study of blood T cell repertoires in COVID-19. Germline lookup yields CDR1 LNHDA and CDR2 SQIVND (reference sequence). V lost 6 bases, J lost 6 bases, and 7 bases stayed unmatched. The CDR3 totals 14 residues. TCRdb keeps only in-frame clones here, not all; method: immunoSEQ multiplex PCR. The data contain 350,000 or so clones, about 83% of them singletons. The source is a young man with active or convalescent COVID-19. V gene TRBV19 combines with J gene TRBJ2-2, with 7 bases aligning to TRBD1. Sequencing was done on a sample of peripheral blood. The CDR3 DNA follows: TGTGCCAGTAGGCCGGGGACAGATGCCGGGGAGCTGTTTTTT. Translating gives CASRPGTDAGELFF.